Presented here are 9 T cell receptor beta chains from one specimen sequenced in a study of shared clonotypes between healthy human individuals. TCRdb keeps only in-frame clones here, not all; method: immunoSEQ multiplex PCR. Here the sample spans 2 million to 2.5 million clones, 85% to 95% being singletons. Input material: naive CD4+ T cells from PBMCs. Subset described: CD45RA+ positively selected. These receptor sequences come from a young man in good health. Some clones in this sample may be carry-over from other donors' samples.

The chain uses TRBV4-3 and TRBJ2-2; 10 bases agree with TRBD2. This CDR3 has 18 amino acids. With V trimmed by 1 base and J by 5 bases, 10 bases remained unmatched. Germline loops: CDR1 LGHNA, CDR2 YSLEER. The DNA for the CDR3 is TGCGCCAGCAGCCAAGCAGTCCCACTAGCGGGAAGAACCGGGGAGCTGTTTTTT. As protein: CASSQAVPLAGRTGELFF.

J is TRBJ2-1 and V is TRBV2; TRBD2 agrees at 12 bases. V shed 6 bases and J 2 bases; nucleotides not matched to a gene: 8. This CDR3 contains 17 residues. Germline values: CDR1 SNHLY, CDR2 FYNNEI. The CDR3 loop reads CASSASSGRAAYNEQFF. The CDR3 bases are TGTGCCAGCAGCGCTTCTAGCGGGAGGGCCGCCTACAATGAGCAGTTCTTC.

This chain joins TRBV2 and TRBJ1-2, with TRBD1 matching 7 bases. CDR1 and CDR2 from the germline V gene are SNHLY and FYNNEI. Trimming removed 3 bases from V and 4 bases from J; junction bases left unmatched: 8. CDR3 length: 15 residues. The CDR3, as DNA: TGTGCCAGCAGTGATTTTTTAGACAGGGTCTATGGCTACACCTTC. It translates to CASSDFLDRVYGYTF.

Regarding this clone: Other DNA sequences of this sample code for an identical CDR3. This chain links TRBV7-9 with TRBJ2-5; 8 bases align to TRBD2. In germline, CDR1 is SEHNR, CDR2 FQNEAQ (reference sequence). CDR3 size: 14 residues. V gave up 2 bases and J gave up 1 base; unmatched junction bases: 0. CDR3 loop: CASSLTSGQETQYF. CDR3 coding DNA: TGTGCCAGCAGCTTAACTAGCGGCCAAGAGACCCAGTACTTC. Supplemented by reference TRBV7-9 and TRBJ2-5, the full variable domain reads DTGVSQNPRHKITKRGQNVTFRCDPISEHNRLYWYRQTLGQGPEFLTYFQNEAQLEKSRLLSDRFSAERPKGSFSTLEIQRTEQGDSAMYLCASSLTSGQETQYFGPGTRLLVL.

A note on this clone: Other DNA sequences in the sample encode the same CDR3. The J gene is TRBJ1-2, the V gene TRBV6-1; tentative D call: TRBD1 (5 bases). The CDR3 loop spans 14 amino acids. Germline CDR1 is MNHNS and CDR2 is SASEGT. The V end was cut by 1 base, the J end by 2 bases, with 8 bases between. This chain's CDR3 is CASSEVGGNYGYTF. For the CDR3, the DNA is TGTGCCAGCAGTGAAGTTGGGGGGAACTATGGCTACACCTTC.

In the case of this clone: Different DNA sequences within this sample yield the same CDR3. The rearrangement links TRBV6-1 to TRBJ1-3; D is ambiguous. The CDR3 spans 13 residues. Germline lookup yields CDR1 MNHNS and CDR2 SASEGT. The V and J ends lost 0 bases and 0 bases respectively, with 0 bases between them. CDR3 DNA: TGTGCCAGCAGTGAAGCCTCTGGAAACACCATATATTTT. It codes for CASSEASGNTIYF.

The rearrangement links TRBV5-5 to TRBJ2-5; 9 bases fit TRBD1. With V trimmed by 4 bases and J by 5 bases, 6 bases remained unmatched. CDR3 length: 14 residues. CDR1 is SGHKS, CDR2 YYEKEE, per germline (reference sequence). The CDR3 loop is CASSTGGIYETQYF. The CDR3 DNA reads as TGTGCCAGCAGCACAGGGGGCATCTATGAGACCCAGTACTTC.

The chain has TRBV6-5 and TRBJ2-7, with TRBD1 matching over 10 bases. CDR1 and CDR2 from the germline V gene are MNHEY and SVGAGI. CDR3 length: 15 amino acids. V gave up 6 bases and J gave up 4 bases; unmatched junction bases: 9. The CDR3 sequence is CASRPRQGAGYEQYF. The DNA of the CDR3 is TGTGCCAGCAGGCCTCGACAGGGGGCTGGATACGAGCAGTACTTC.

V is TRBV2 and J is TRBJ2-1, with TRBD2 identical over 7 bases. The V gene's germline CDR1 is SNHLY and CDR2 FYNNEI. This CDR3 has 16 residues. J lost 0 bases, V lost 9 bases, and 11 bases had no gene match. CDR3: CASISPLADSYNEQFF. In nucleotides, the CDR3 is TGTGCCAGTATTAGTCCTCTAGCGGACTCCTACAATGAGCAGTTCTTC.